The 15 T cell receptor beta chains listed next were all sequenced from one sample in a study of OX40 agonist ivuxolimab in advanced cancers. Profiling relied on immunoSEQ multiplex PCR, and the TCRdb table lists in-frame clones only, not all of them. The sample lists roughly 100,000 clones, about 92% occurring once. Sequencing was performed on CD4+ or CD8+ T cells sorted from blood, taken in a trial of the OX40 agonist ivuxolimab. The receptors were gathered from an adult with an advanced solid tumor such as melanoma, head and neck, liver or kidney cancer.

The rearrangement joins TRBV27 to TRBJ2-1; 9 bases agree with TRBD2. Germline V CDR1 and CDR2: MNHEY, SMNVEV (reference sequence). The CDR3 consists of 15 residues. The ends lost 3 bases at V and 3 bases at J; junction bases unmatched: 3. This CDR3 reads CASSFSSGVYNEQFF. The CDR3, as DNA: TGTGCCAGCAGTTTTTCTAGCGGGGTCTACAATGAGCAGTTCTTC.

The chain links TRBV6-1 to TRBJ2-7; D might be TRBD1 or TRBD2, each matching 5 bases. V shed 10 bases and J shed 5 bases, with 15 bases lying between them. Germline V CDR1 and CDR2: MNHNS, SASEGT. The CDR3 length is 12 residues. This chain's CDR3 is CATLEGIHEQYF. The DNA for the CDR3 is TGTGCCACTCTCGAGGGGATTCACGAGCAGTACTTC.

The chain couples TRBV4-2 to TRBJ2-3; 8 bases line up with TRBD2. This CDR3 region has 13 residues. The V gene end was trimmed by 0 bases and the J gene end by 12 bases; junction bases not matched to a gene: 5. In germline, CDR1 is LGHNA, CDR2 YNFKEQ. Written as DNA, the CDR3 is TGTGCCAGCAGCCAAGATCCGGGGGGGGTACAGTATTTT. Its translation is CASSQDPGGVQYF.

This sequence joins TRBV29-1 and TRBJ2-7; D is ambiguous. The germline V gene has CDR1 SQVTM and CDR2 ANQGSEA. Trimming removed 4 bases from V and 7 bases from J, with 20 bases in between. The CDR3 spans 14 residues. CDR3 nucleotide sequence: TGCAGCGTTGGGTTTCGTCTGGATGCGAGGGAGCAGTACTTC. Residues: CSVGFRLDAREQYF.

The rearrangement links TRBV5-6 to TRBJ2-1, with 13 bases identical to TRBD2. CDR1 is SGHDT and CDR2 is YYEEEE in the germline V gene. With V trimmed by 4 bases and J by 15 bases, 7 bases remained unmatched. This CDR3 region has 13 residues. CDR3 sequence: CASSGGLAGSSFF. CDR3 in DNA: TGTGCCAGCAGCGGGGGACTAGCGGGAAGTTCGTTCTTC.

The chain carries TRBV28 and TRBJ1-1; D is perhaps TRBD1 (6 bases). Germline V lookup: CDR1 MDHEN, CDR2 SYDVKM. V was clipped by 5 bases and J by 4 bases, with 17 bases between them. The CDR3 has 15 residues. CDR3 sequence: CASSPPYAGVTEAFF. DNA of the CDR3: TGTGCCAGCAGTCCACCTTACGCAGGGGTCACTGAAGCTTTCTTT.

CDR3 bases: TGCAGCGTTGAGTGGGGGTCACTATACAATGAGCAGTTCTTC. Residues: CSVEWGSLYNEQFF. The genes are TRBV29-1 and TRBJ2-1; D may match TRBD1 or TRBD2 (5 bases each). CDR3 length: 14 residues. In germline, CDR1 is SQVTM, CDR2 ANQGSEA. V was trimmed by 3 bases and J by 4 bases, leaving 13 bases between them.

This clone was detected a few times. This chain joins TRBV28 and TRBJ1-1; the D gene is possibly TRBD1 (5 bases). The CDR3 has 13 amino acids. Germline V CDR1 and CDR2: MDHEN, SYDVKM. V was cut by 2 bases and J by 2 bases, with 6 bases left in between. CDR3: CASSLGTNTEAFF. CDR3 bases: TGTGCCAGCAGTTTAGGGACCAACACTGAAGCTTTCTTT.

The rearrangement uses TRBV10-3 and TRBJ1-2; no clear D gene. Germline V gives CDR1 ENHRY, CDR2 SYGVKD. CDR3 length: 14 amino acids. V was clipped by 3 bases and J by 4 bases, with 12 bases between them. CDR3 sequence: CAISDLGGIYGYTF. The DNA of the CDR3 is TGTGCCATCAGTGATTTAGGAGGGATCTATGGCTACACCTTC.

The chain employs TRBV5-4 and TRBJ2-3; perhaps TRBD2 as D (5 bases). Germline CDR1 SGHNT, CDR2 YYREEE (reference sequence). V shed 1 base and J shed 2 bases, with 11 bases lying between them. The CDR3 sequence is 15 residues long. The CDR3 region has the DNA TGTGCCAGCAGCTTGCGGGGTACAACCACAGATACGCAGTATTTT. Amino acids: CASSLRGTTTDTQYF.

The rearrangement joins TRBV9 to TRBJ2-1; D gene uncertain. V was pared by 0 bases and J by 8 bases, with 9 bases between. The CDR3 extends over 13 amino acids. Germline CDR1 is SGDLS and CDR2 is YYNGEE. The CDR3 DNA reads TGTGCCAGCAGCGTAGGGGGTGTATATGAGCAGTTCTTC. Protein: CASSVGGVYEQFF.

V usage is TRBV19 and J usage is TRBJ2-1; D gene uncertain. The germline V gene has CDR1 LNHDA and CDR2 SQIVND (reference sequence). V lost 1 base, J lost 4 bases, and 11 bases lay in between. This CDR3 has 15 amino acids. CDR3 DNA: TGTGCCAGTAGTATAGTAGGGTTAGGATACAATGAGCAGTTCTTC. It specifies CASSIVGLGYNEQFF.

This chain links TRBV19 with TRBJ1-5; no reliable D call. CDR1 and CDR2 (germline): LNHDA, SQIVND (reference sequence). With 4 bases removed from V and 6 bases from J, the gap between germline ends came to 10 bases. The CDR3 covers 13 residues. CDR3 coding DNA: TGTGCCAGTAGTACAACTCTTAGTCAGCCCCAGCATTTT. It encodes CASSTTLSQPQHF.

V usage is TRBV7-9 and J usage is TRBJ2-2; D ambiguous. The germline V and J ends were trimmed by 6 bases and 1 base, with 9 bases remaining between them. Germline CDR1 SEHNR, CDR2 FQNEAQ (reference sequence). This CDR3 contains 14 residues. CDR3 protein: CASSLKRNTGELFF. The CDR3 DNA sequence: TGTGCCAGCAGTTTGAAGCGGAACACCGGGGAGCTGTTTTTT.

This clone is a singleton in its sample. This chain uses TRBV6-5 with TRBJ1-1, with TRBD1 matching over 9 bases. After removal of 5 bases from V and 3 bases from J, the junction contained 7 bases not matched to a gene. The CDR3 runs 15 residues. Germline V gene lookup returns CDR1 MNHEY and CDR2 SVGAGI. CDR3 residues: CASSTQGASYTEAFF. The CDR3 coding sequence is TGTGCCAGCAGTACACAGGGGGCGTCGTACACTGAAGCTTTCTTT.